The TCR beta chain under discussion was sequenced for a study of blood T cell repertoires in COVID-19. Study-level background: Sites across the United States, Italy and Spain contributed samples from acute and convalescent COVID-19. T cells, B-cell-depleted T cells, or PBMCs supplied cDNA or gDNA.

TCRdb keeps only in-frame clones here, not all; method: immunoSEQ multiplex PCR. The table has 400,000 to 550,000 clones, approximately 90% seen once. The sample comprised peripheral blood. This TCR came from a woman in her twenties or thirties with acute or convalescent COVID-19.

The CDR3 DNA follows: TGTGCCAGCAGGAGACAGGGGAATAGCAATCAGCCCCAGCATTTT. Translation: CASRRQGNSNQPQHF. The V gene is TRBV27, the J gene TRBJ1-5, with 8 bases aligning to TRBD1. Germline CDR1 MNHEY, CDR2 SMNVEV (reference sequence). The CDR3 sequence is 15 residues long. J lost 0 bases, V lost 6 bases, and 4 bases had no gene match.